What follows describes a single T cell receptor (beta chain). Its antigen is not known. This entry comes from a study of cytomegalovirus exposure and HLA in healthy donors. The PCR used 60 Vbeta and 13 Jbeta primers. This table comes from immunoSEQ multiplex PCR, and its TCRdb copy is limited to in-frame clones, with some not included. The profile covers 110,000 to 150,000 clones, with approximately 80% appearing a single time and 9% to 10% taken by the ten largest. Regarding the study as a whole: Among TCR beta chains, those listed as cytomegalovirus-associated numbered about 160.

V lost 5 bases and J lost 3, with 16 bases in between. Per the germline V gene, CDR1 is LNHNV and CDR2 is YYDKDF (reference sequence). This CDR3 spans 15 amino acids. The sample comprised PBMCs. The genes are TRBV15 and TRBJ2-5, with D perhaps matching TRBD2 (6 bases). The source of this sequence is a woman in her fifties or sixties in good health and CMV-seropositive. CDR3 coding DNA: TGTGCCACCAGCGTCCCTTCGCCGGGGGAAGAGACCCAGTACTTC. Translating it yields CATSVPSPGEETQYF.